This T cell receptor (beta chain) was captured by sequencing in a study of vaccination effects on CD4 cells after COVID-19. Study-wide background: Samples collected post-vaccine were obtained a median of 72 days after the second dose.

Viral peptide pools were used in the ViraFEST assay to expand antigen-specific CD4+ T cells, and sequencing came afterward. Isolation of CD4+ T cells took place after about 10 days of culture. Participants completed two doses of the BNT162b2 or mRNA-1273 vaccine. Half the medium was replaced with IL-2 medium on days 3 and 7. V lost 5 bases, J lost 3 bases, and 11 bases stayed unmatched. Looked up from germline, CDR1 is SGHVS and CDR2 is FQNEAQ. The CDR3 covers 17 residues. About this clone: As yet, its antigen is unknown.

General study points: The study dataset contains few convalescent patients and includes no early post-infection timepoints. Healthy vaccine recipients' vaccine-induced clones were almost all SARS-CoV-2 mono-reactive.

Using immunoSEQ multiplex PCR, the repertoire was profiled, and TCRdb retains in-frame clones only, with some absent. The sample has roughly 70,000 clones; around 70% are singletons. The TCR sequence derives from a human donor who received a COVID-19 vaccine. This specimen consisted of CD4+ T cells from PBMCs cultured with HCoV-229E spike peptides, obtained after COVID-19 vaccination. The chain carries TRBV7-8 and TRBJ2-5; 11 bases line up with TRBD1. The CDR3 coding sequence is TGTGCCAGCAGCGCCCGGCCGGGACAGGGGGGAAAAGAGACCCAGTACTTC. Translating it yields CASSARPGQGGKETQYF.